The clone carrying this TCR beta chain was seen repeatedly, ten times or more. Its matching antigen is unknown. This entry belongs to a study of regulatory T cells in long-lasting Graves disease. Turning to the study itself: Persistence in Graves' disease denoted antithyroid drug use beyond 5 years alongside positive TSH receptor antibodies. Overall study findings and caveats: TRBV28, TRBJ1-2 and TRBJ2-5 emerged as the favored segments in persistent disease. Fewer public clonotypes were shared by new patients (roughly 970) than by persistent patients (approximately 2,700).

Regarding time point: persistent/refractory GD, antithyroid drugs over 5 years with positive TRAb. PBMCs were the source of the RNA used for TCR sequencing. Diagnoses of Graves' disease were made by American Thyroid Association guidelines. Arm-PCR of CDR3 regions and iRepertoire HTBI primers were the basis on which TCR beta libraries were built. Each CDR3 protein gets one entry after TCRdb re-called the multiplex PCR reads with MiXCR. The sample contains about 460,000 distinct CDR3 sequences, approximately 23% of which appear only once. Germline lookup yields CDR1 MNHEY and CDR2 SMNVEV (reference sequence). V was cut by 4 bases and J by 7 bases, with 11 bases left in between. The CDR3 has 13 amino acids.

The chain carries TRBV27 and TRBJ2-4; D unresolved. The receptor's source is a female donor with Graves disease. The sequencing here drew on peripheral blood mononuclear cells (PBMCs), taken when the disease was refractory, from a patient treated with antithyroid drugs. The CDR3 spells CASSSYPVNIQYF. The CDR3, as DNA: TGTGCCAGCAGTTCGTACCCCGTGAACATTCAGTACTTC.